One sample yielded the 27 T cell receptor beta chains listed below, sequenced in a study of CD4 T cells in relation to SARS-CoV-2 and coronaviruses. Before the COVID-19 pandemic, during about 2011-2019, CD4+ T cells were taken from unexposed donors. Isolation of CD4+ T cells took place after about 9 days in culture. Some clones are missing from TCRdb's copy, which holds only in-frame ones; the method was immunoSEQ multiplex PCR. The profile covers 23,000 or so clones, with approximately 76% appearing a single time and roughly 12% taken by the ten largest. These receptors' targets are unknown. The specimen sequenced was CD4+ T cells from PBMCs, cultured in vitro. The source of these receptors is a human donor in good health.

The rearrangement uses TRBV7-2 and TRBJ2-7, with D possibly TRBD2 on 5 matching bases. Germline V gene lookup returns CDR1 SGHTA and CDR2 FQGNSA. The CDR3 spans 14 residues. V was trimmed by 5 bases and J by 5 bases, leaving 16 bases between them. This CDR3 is CASSPGGFLHEQYF. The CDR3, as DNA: TGTGCCAGCAGCCCGGGCGGGTTTCTCCACGAGCAGTACTTC. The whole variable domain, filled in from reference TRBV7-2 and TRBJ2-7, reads GAGVSQSPSNKVTEKGKDVELRCDPISGHTALYWYRQSLGQGLEFLIYFQGNSAPDKSGLPSDRFSAERTGGSVSTLTIQRTQQEDSAVYLCASSPGGFLHEQYFGPGTRLTVT.

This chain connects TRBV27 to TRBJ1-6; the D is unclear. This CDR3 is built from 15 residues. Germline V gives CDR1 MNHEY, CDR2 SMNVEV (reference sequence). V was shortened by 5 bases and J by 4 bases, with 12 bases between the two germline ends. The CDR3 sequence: CASSPRSSYNSPLHF. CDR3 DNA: TGTGCCAGCAGTCCCCGCAGTTCTTATAATTCACCCCTCCACTTT.

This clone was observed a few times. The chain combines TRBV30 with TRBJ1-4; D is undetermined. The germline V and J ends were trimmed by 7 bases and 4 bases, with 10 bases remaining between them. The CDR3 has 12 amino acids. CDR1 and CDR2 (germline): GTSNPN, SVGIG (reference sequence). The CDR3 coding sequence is TGTGCCTACGAGAGGATTAATGAAAAACTGTTTTTT. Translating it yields CAYERINEKLFF.

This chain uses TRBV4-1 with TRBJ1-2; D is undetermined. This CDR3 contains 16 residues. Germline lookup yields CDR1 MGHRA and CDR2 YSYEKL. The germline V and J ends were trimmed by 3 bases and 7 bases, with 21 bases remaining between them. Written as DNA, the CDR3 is TGCGCCAGCAGCCATGTCGGCGGAGGAGGGAGTAGTGGCTACACCTTC. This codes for CASSHVGGGGSSGYTF.

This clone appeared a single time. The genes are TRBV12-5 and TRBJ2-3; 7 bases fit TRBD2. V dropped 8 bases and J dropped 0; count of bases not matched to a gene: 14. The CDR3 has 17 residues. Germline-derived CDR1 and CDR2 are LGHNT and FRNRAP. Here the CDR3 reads CASQRGSTSSSTDTQYF. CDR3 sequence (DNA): TGTGCTAGTCAGCGGGGCAGCACATCGTCTAGCACAGATACGCAGTATTTT. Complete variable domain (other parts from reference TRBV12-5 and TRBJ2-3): DARVTQTPRHKVTEMGQEVTMRCQPILGHNTVFWYRQTMMQGLELLAYFRNRAPLDDSGMPKDRFSAEMPDATLATLKIQPSEPRDSAVYFCASQRGSTSSSTDTQYFGPGTRLTVL.

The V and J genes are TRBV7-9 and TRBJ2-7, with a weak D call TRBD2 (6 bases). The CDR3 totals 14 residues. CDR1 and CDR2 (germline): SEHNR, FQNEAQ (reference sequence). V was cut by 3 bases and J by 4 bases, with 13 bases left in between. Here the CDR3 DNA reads TGTGCCAGCAGCTTTACGGGAGTTAGTTACGAGCAGTACTTC. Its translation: CASSFTGVSYEQYF.

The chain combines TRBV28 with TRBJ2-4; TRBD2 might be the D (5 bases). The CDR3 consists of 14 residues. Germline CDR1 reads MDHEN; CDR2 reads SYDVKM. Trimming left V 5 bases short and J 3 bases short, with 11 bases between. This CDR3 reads CASSTRRGKNIQYF. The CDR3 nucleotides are TGTGCCAGCAGTACCCGACGGGGCAAAAACATTCAGTACTTC.

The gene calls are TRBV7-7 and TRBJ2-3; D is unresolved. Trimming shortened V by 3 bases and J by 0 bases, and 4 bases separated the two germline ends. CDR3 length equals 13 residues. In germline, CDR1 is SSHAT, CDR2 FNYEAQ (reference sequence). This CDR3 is CASSFKSTDTQYF. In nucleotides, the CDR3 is TGTGCCAGCAGCTTTAAAAGCACAGATACGCAGTATTTT.

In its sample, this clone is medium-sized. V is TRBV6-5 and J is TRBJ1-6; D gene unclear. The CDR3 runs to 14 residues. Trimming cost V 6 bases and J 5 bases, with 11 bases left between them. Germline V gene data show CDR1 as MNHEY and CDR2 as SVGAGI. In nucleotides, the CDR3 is TGTGCCAGCAGGCCGGGATCCAATAATTCACCCCTCCACTTT. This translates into CASRPGSNNSPLHF.

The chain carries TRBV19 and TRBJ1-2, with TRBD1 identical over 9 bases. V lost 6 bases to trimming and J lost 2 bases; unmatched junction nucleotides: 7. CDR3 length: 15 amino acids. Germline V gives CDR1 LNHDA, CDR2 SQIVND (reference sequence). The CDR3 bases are TGTGCCAGTAGCACTGGGACAGGGAACAACTATGGCTACACCTTC. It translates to CASSTGTGNNYGYTF.

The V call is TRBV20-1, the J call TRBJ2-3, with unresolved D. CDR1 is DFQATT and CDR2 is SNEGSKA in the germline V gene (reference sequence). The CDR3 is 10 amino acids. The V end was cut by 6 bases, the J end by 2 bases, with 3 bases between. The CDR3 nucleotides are TGCAGTGCATACACAGATACGCAGTATTTT. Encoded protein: CSAYTDTQYF.

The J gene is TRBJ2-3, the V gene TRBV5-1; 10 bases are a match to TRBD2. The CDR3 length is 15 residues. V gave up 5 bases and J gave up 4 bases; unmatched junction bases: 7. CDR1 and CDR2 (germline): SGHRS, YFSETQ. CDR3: CASRSAAGGPDTQYF. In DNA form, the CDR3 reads TGCGCCAGCAGGTCTGCAGCGGGAGGGCCAGATACGCAGTATTTT.

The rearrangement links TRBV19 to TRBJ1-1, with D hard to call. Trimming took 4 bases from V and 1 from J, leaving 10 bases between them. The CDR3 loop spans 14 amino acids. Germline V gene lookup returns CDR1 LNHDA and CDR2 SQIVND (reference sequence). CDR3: CASSTDLENTEAFF. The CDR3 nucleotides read TGTGCCAGTAGTACCGACCTGGAGAACACTGAAGCTTTCTTT.

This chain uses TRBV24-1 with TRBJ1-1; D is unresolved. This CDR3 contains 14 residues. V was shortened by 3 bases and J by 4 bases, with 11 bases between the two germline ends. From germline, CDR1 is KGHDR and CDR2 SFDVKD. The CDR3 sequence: CATSDNTGFTEAFF. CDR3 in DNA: TGTGCCACCAGTGATAATACGGGTTTCACTGAAGCTTTCTTT.

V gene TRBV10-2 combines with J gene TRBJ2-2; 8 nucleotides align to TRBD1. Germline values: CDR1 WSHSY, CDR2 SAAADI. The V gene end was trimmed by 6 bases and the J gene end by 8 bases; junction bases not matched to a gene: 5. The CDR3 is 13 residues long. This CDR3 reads CASRDRVRGELFF. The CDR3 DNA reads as TGCGCCAGCAGGGACAGGGTCAGGGGGGAGCTGTTTTTT.

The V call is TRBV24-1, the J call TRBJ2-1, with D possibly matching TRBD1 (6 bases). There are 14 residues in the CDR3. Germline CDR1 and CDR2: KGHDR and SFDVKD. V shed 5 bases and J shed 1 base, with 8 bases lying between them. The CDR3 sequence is CATSGQASYNEQFF. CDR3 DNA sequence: TGTGCCACCAGTGGACAGGCTTCCTACAATGAGCAGTTCTTC.

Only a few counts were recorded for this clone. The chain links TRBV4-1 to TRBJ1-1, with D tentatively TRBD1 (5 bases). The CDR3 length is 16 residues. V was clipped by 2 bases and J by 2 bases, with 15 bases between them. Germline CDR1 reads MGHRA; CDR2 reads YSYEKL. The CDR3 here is CASSQLYKGRNTEAFF. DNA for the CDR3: TGCGCCAGCAGCCAACTATACAAGGGGAGAAACACTGAAGCTTTCTTT.

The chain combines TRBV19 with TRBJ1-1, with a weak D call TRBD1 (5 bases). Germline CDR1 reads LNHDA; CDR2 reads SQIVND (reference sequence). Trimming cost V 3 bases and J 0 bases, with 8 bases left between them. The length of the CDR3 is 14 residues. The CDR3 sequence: CASSIPGLNTEAFF. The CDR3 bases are TGTGCCAGTAGTATCCCGGGACTGAACACTGAAGCTTTCTTT.

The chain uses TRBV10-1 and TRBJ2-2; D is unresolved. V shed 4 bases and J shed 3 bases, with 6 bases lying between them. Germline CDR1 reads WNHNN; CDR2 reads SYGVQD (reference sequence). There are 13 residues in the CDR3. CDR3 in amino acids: CASSVQYTGELFF. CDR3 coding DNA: TGCGCCAGCAGTGTTCAGTACACCGGGGAGCTGTTTTTT.

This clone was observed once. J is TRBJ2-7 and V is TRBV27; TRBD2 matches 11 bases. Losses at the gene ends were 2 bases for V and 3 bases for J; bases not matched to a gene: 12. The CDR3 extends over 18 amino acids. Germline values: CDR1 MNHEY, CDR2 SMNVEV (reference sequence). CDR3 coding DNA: TGTGCCAGCAGTTTACGGCCCGGACTAGCGGGTACTATCTACGAGCAGTACTTC. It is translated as CASSLRPGLAGTIYEQYF.

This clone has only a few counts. CDR3 in amino acids: CATSDHDRAEYNEQFF. In DNA, the CDR3 is TGTGCCACCAGTGATCATGACAGGGCCGAATACAATGAGCAGTTCTTC. J is TRBJ2-1 and V is TRBV24-1; 7 nucleotides agree with TRBD1. V gave up 3 bases and J gave up 4 bases; unmatched junction bases: 8. This CDR3 region has 16 residues. CDR1 is KGHDR, CDR2 SFDVKD, per germline.

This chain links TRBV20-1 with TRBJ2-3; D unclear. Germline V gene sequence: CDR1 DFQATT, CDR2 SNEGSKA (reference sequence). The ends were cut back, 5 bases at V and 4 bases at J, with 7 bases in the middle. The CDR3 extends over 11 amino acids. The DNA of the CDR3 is TGCAGTGCTCGCGCACCAGATACGCAGTATTTT. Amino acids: CSARAPDTQYF.

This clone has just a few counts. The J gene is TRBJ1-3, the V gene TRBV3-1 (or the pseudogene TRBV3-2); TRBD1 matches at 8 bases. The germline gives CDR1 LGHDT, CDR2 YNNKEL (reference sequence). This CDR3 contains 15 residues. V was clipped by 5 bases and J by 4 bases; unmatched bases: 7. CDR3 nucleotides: TGTGCCAGCAGCTCGCAGGGGGCGCGGGGAAACACCATATATTTT. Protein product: CASSSQGARGNTIYF.

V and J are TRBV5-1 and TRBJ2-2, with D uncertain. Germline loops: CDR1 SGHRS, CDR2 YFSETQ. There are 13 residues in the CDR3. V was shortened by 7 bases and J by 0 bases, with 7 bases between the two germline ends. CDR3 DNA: TGCGCCAGCGAGGTTCCGAACACCGGGGAGCTGTTTTTT. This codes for CASEVPNTGELFF.

This CDR3 reads CSASRQGDTEAFF. For the CDR3, the DNA is TGCAGTGCTAGTCGGCAGGGGGACACTGAAGCTTTCTTT. The chain uses TRBV20-1 and TRBJ1-1; 7 bases are a match to TRBD1. This CDR3 contains 13 residues. The trim removed 3 bases at V and 3 bases at J, leaving 4 bases unmatched. Germline V gene data show CDR1 as DFQATT and CDR2 as SNEGSKA (reference sequence).

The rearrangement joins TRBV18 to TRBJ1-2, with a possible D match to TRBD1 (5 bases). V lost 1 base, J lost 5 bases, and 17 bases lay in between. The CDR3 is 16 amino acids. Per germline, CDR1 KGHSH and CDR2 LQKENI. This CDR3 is CASSPLPPGIQYGYTF. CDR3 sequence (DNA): TGTGCCAGCTCACCACTCCCCCCAGGGATCCAGTATGGCTACACCTTC.

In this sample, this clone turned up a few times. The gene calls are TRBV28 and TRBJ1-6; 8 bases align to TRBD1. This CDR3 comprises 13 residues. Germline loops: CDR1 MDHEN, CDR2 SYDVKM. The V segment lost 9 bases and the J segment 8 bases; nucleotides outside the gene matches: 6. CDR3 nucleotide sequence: TGTGCCAGTCACCGGGGACAGGATTCACCCCTCCACTTT. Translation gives CASHRGQDSPLHF.